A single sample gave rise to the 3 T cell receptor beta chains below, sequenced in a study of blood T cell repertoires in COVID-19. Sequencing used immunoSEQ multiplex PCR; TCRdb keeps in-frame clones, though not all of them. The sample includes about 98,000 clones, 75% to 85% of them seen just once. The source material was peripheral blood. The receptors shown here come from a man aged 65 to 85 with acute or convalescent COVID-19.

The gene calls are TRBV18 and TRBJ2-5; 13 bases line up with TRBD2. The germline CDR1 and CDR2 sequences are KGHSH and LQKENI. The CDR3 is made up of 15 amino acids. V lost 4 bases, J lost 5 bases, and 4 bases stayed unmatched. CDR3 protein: CASSQGLAGIETQYF. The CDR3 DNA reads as TGTGCCAGCTCACAGGGACTAGCGGGAATTGAGACCCAGTACTTC.

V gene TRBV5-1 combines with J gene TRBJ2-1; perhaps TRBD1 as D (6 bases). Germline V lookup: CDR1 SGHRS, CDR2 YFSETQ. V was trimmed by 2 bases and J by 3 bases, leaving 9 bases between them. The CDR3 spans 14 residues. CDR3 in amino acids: CASSLQGLYNEQFF. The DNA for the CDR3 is TGCGCCAGCAGCTTACAGGGCCTCTACAATGAGCAGTTCTTC.

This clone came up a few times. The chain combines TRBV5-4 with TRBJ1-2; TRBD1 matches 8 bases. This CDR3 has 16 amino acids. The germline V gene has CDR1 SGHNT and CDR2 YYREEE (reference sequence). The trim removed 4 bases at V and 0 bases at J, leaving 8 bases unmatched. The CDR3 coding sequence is TGTGCCAGCAGCCCAAGGAGCAGGGGGCCTAACTATGGCTACACCTTC. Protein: CASSPRSRGPNYGYTF.